This section outlines one T cell receptor beta chain sequence together with its context. The antigen is unknown. The source of the sample is a study of CD4 T cells in relation to SARS-CoV-2 and coronaviruses. On the study more broadly: ViraFEST: approximately nine-day antigen culture of PBMCs, then TCR beta CDR3 sequencing.

Germline CDR1 is MGHRA and CDR2 is YSYEKL. The CDR3 sequence is 14 residues long. V was shortened by 2 bases and J by 3 bases, with 9 bases between the two germline ends. Study-wide findings and caveats: Each donor contributed either pre-pandemic or post-infection samples, not both.

The data were produced by immunoSEQ multiplex PCR, yet TCRdb's version contains in-frame clones alone and is incomplete. The top ten hold 3.4% of the sample, which has some 32,000 clones, about four fifths seen once. This chain joins TRBV4-1 and TRBJ2-3; D perhaps matches TRBD2 (5 bases). The TCR sequence derives from an adult with COVID-19. Sample: memory CD4+ T cells from PBMCs, cultured in vitro. CDR3 in amino acids: CASSQPGKTDTQYF. In nucleotides, the CDR3 is TGCGCCAGCAGCCAACCGGGAAAAACAGATACGCAGTATTTT.